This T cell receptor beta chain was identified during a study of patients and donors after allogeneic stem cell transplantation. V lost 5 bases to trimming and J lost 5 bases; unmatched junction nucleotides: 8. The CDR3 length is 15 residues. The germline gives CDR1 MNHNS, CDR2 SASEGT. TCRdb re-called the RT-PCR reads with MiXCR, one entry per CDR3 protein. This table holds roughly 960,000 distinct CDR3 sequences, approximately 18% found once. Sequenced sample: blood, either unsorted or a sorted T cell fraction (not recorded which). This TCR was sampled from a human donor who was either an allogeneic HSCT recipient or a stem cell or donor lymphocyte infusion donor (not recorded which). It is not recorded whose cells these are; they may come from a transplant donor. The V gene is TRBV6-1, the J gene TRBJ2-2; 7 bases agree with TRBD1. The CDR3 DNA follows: TGTGCCAGCAGTCCCCCAGGGGGTTGGACCGGGGAGCTGTTTTTT. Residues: CASSPPGGWTGELFF.